The clone carrying this T cell receptor beta chain was seen a handful of times. Per-sample assaying covered 95,000 to 100,000 TCR templates. Repertoires were generated with immunoSEQ multiplex PCR, while TCRdb's copy carries only in-frame clones and drops some. Of over 85,000 clones listed, 90% to 95% were seen once; the top ten hold around 6.5%. The source of the sample is a study of siplizumab effects on memory and regulatory T cells. V was cut by 8 bases and J by 4 bases, with 11 bases left in between. The CDR3 totals 12 residues. CDR1 and CDR2 from the germline V gene are SNHLY and FYNNEI. J is TRBJ1-1 and V is TRBV2, with no clear D. This receptor was taken from a human donor in good health. Sequences were obtained from CD8+ T cells sorted from blood. DNA for the CDR3: TGTGCCAGCCTCTTCCGGGCCACTGAAGCTTTCTTT. It specifies CASLFRATEAFF.